This TCR beta chain was sequenced in a study of T cell responses to AZD1222 COVID-19 vaccine (dated by TCRdb to about 2021). Regarding the study in general: A total of more than 230 trial participants underwent TCR sequencing, of whom some 200 had received two doses of AZD1222 and about 25 had received two doses of the MenACWY control vaccine. Trial participants were enrolled by age into subgroups of 18-55, 56-69 and 70-plus years, and around 140, 26 and 57 TCR-sequenced participants, respectively, were included in these subgroups. Findings and caveats that apply to the study as a whole: In the small 56-69-year group, the increase in depth fell short of significance, most likely because of low power. Participants were mostly white British, with more females than males. The authors suggested clonal diversity may have been underestimated. No day 14 peak-response samples were available, so repertoires were characterized only after the peak T cell response. A significant rise in spike-specific TCR breadth and depth was observed after two AZD1222 doses relative to day 0 and relative to MenACWY recipients. Reportedly, almost half of the unique spike-specific TCRs recognized epitopes lying outside the regions that are mutated in the B.1.351 and B.1.1.7 variants. The vaccine-associated CD4 TCRs covered the entire spike protein, and the dominant responses fell in regions 160-218 and 743-854. Conclusions about previously exposed vaccinees are limited, since just five to seven AZD1222 recipients were seropositive for SARS-CoV-2 at baseline.

The sample's time point label, in plain terms: baseline before first vaccination. The treatment or condition label, read with the paper, signifies: meningococcal conjugate vaccine given as trial control. Vaccinee samples came from UK trials COV001 and COV002, including a single-blind randomized controlled phase 2/3 trial of AZD1222 (ChAdOx1 nCoV-19) in healthy adults. For TCRbeta chain sequencing, PBMC samples from trial participants were taken at day 0 and at day 28 after the second dose. The germline V gene encodes CDR1 SEHNR and CDR2 FQNEAQ (reference sequence). V loses 2 bases, J loses 4 bases, and the germline ends lie 5 bases apart. The CDR3 runs 12 residues from the cysteine to the phenylalanine. Only CDR3 DNA is held: 36 bases, read in frame from base 1. The CDR3 regions of human TCRbeta chains were analyzed by immunosequencing. The paper's data handling went like this. TCRs in the repertoires were matched against a reference library of SARS-CoV-2-specific TCRs that had been generated with the MIRA antigen-specificity platform. Breadth was defined as the fraction of unique TCRs that were SARS-CoV-2-associated, and depth was defined as the fraction of total T cells that were SARS-CoV-2-associated. Each spike-specific TCR was assigned to its reactive spike region and to a CD4 or CD8 class using the MIRA data. Log10-transformed breadth and depth values were compared by one-way ANOVA with Sidak's multiple comparisons tests. This is the immuneACCESS table as TCRdb keeps it, with only in-frame sequences that have V and J called. A part of the clones is gone; compared with another copy, unresolved V genes explain less than half, and the rest is unexplained. The V and J calls and clone size are taken from that table; D and trimming were inferred from the DNA. This sample has some 150,000 clones in its table, and about 92% of those were observed once. Roughly 4.5% of the sample belongs to the ten largest clones.

A word on this clone: What this receptor recognizes is not known. No base quality values were provided; no much bigger clone lies one nucleotide off.

The chain links TRBV7-9 with TRBJ2-5, with no D gene named confidently. Here the sequenced sample was peripheral blood, taken on day 0 of MenACWY control vaccination. The receptor was derived from an adult in good health. Read as DNA, the sequence is TGTGCCAGCAGCTTATCGGGAGAGACCCAGTACTTC. This yields the protein CASSLSGETQYF.